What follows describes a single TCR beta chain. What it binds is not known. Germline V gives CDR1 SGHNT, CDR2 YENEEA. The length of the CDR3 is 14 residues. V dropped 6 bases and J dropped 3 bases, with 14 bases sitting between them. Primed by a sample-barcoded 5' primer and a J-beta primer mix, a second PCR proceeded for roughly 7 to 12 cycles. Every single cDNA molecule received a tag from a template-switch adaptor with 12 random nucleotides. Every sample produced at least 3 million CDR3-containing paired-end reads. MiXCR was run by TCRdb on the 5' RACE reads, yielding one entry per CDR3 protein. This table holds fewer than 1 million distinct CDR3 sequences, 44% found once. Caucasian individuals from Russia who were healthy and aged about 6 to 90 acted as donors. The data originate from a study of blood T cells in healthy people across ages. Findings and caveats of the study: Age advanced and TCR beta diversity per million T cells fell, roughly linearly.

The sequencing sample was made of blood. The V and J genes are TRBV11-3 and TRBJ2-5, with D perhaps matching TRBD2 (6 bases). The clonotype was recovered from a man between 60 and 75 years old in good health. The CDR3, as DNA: TGTGCCAGCAGGGCGGGGTCGGGGGAAGAGACCCAGTACTTC. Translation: CASRAGSGEETQYF.